There are a few counts of the clone carrying this TCR beta chain. Its antigen is unidentified. The data belong to a study of cytomegalovirus exposure and HLA in healthy donors. General study results and limits: In a later analysis, at a false discovery rate of 0.05, roughly 17,000 TCR beta sequences matched HLA alleles. In a later analysis, HLA-C alleles had the fewest associated TCRs, DRB1 alleles the most. In a later analysis, common viral pathogens appeared linked to several of the most significant clusters.

The germline V gene has CDR1 LGHNA and CDR2 YSLEER. Trimming took 0 bases from V and 6 from J; bases not matched to a gene: 7. The CDR3 consists of 16 residues. The PCR contained 60 Vbeta and 13 Jbeta primers. Clones were sequenced by immunoSEQ multiplex PCR, and TCRdb holds only the in-frame ones, with some missing. The data show 150,000 or so clones, roughly 79% seen once. This TCR was recovered from a man aged 18 to 30 in good health and CMV-seronegative. The genes are TRBV4-3 and TRBJ2-3; 9 positions agree with TRBD2. Sequencing input: PBMCs. DNA of the CDR3: TGCGCCAGCAGCCAAGATCGGGGCGGGGGGGCCGATACGCAGTATTTT. This sequence encodes CASSQDRGGGADTQYF.